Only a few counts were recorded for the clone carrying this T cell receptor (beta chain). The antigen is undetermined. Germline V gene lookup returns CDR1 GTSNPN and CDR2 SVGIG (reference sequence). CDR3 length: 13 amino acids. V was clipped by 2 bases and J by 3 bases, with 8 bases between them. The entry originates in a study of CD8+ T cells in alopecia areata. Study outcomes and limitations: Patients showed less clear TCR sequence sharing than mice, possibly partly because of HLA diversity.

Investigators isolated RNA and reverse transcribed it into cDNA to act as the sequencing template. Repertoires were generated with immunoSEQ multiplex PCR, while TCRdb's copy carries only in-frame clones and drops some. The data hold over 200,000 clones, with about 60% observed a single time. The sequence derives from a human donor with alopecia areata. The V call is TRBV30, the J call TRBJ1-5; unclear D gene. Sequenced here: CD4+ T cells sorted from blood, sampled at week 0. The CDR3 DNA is TGTGCCTGGAGTTCTTTTGACAATCAGCCCCAGCATTTT. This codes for CAWSSFDNQPQHF.